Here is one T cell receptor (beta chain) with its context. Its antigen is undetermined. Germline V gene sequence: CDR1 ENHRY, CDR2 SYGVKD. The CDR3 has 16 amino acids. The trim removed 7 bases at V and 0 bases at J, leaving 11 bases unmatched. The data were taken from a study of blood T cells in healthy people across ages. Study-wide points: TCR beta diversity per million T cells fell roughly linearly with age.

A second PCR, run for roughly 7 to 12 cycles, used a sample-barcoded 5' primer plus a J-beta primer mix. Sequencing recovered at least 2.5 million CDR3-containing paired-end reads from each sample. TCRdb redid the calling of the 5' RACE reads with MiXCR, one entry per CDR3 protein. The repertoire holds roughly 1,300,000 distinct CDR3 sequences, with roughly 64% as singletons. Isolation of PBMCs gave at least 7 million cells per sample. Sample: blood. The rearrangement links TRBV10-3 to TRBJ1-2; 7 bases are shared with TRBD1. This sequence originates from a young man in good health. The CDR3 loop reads CAITLIDRAPNYGYTF. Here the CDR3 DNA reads TGTGCCATCACCCTTATCGACAGGGCCCCTAACTATGGCTACACCTTC.